This T cell receptor beta chain was identified in a study of T cells in Graves' hyperthyroidism and ophthalmopathy. The CDR3 extends over 12 amino acids. With 5 bases clipped from V and 8 bases from J, the junction kept 5 bases outside the gene matches. Points on this clonotype: Its specificity is unknown.

Any patient presenting with uncontrolled infection, other autoimmune disease, pregnancy or lactation was left out. The source material, RNA transcripts, was used to amplify TCR beta CDR3 regions. A set of HTBI primers served as the primers for a first-round RT-PCR of the TCR CDR3. TCRdb re-called the multiplex PCR reads through MiXCR, storing one row per CDR3 protein. There are roughly 350,000 distinct CDR3 sequences in the sample; roughly 14% occur only once, and around 23% lies in the top ten. The study's findings and limits: Ophthalmopathy, which appeared later, was predicted by the model a median about 6.8 months before onset.

Sequenced sample: blood. The clonotype was recovered from a woman in her 30s with Graves' hyperthyroidism. The chain uses TRBV12-3 or TRBV12-4 and TRBJ1-1; TRBD1 matches at 7 bases. The CDR3 region is CASSQRDREAFF. The CDR3 DNA follows: TGTGCCAGCAGTCAGCGGGACAGAGAAGCTTTCTTT.